A single sample is the source of the 22 T cell receptor beta chains below, sequenced in a study of T cells in Graves' hyperthyroidism and ophthalmopathy. Amplified TCR beta CDR3 regions derived from RNA transcripts. During a first-round RT-PCR of the TCR CDR3, the HTBI primer set was used. MiXCR, applied by TCRdb to the multiplex PCR reads, yields one record per CDR3 protein. Counted here are approximately 260,000 distinct CDR3 sequences, 15% occurring once; the ten biggest clones make up more than 30%. Sequenced: blood. These receptors originate from a woman aged 45-65 years with Graves' hyperthyroidism that later progressed to Graves' ophthalmopathy.

This clonotype has ten or more counts. The V and J genes are TRBV2 and TRBJ2-1, with D possibly TRBD2 on 6 matching bases. This CDR3 has 14 residues. With 7 bases removed from V and 7 bases from J, the gap between germline ends came to 17 bases. Germline V gene sequence: CDR1 SNHLY, CDR2 FYNNEI. The CDR3 coding sequence is TGTGCCAGCACGTTCAGGCGGGGTAGGAATGAGCAGTTCTTC. As protein: CASTFRRGRNEQFF.

The rearrangement joins TRBV9 to TRBJ1-4; TRBD1 matches at 7 bases. V gave up 4 bases and J gave up 4 bases; unmatched junction bases: 7. There are 15 residues in the CDR3. From germline, CDR1 is SGDLS and CDR2 YYNGEE. The CDR3 is CASSIRDRVNEKLFF. In DNA, the CDR3 is TGTGCCAGCAGCATCCGGGACAGAGTTAATGAAAAACTGTTTTTT.

Ten or more counts support this clonotype. V usage is TRBV5-1 and J usage is TRBJ1-5; no reliable D call. The CDR3 has 15 amino acids. Germline V CDR1 and CDR2: SGHRS, YFSETQ. With 4 bases removed from V and 0 bases from J, the gap between germline ends came to 11 bases. CDR3: CASSLDGYSNQPQHF. In nucleotides, the CDR3 is TGCGCCAGCAGCCTGGACGGTTATAGCAATCAGCCCCAGCATTTT.

Ten or more counts support this clonotype. The chain employs TRBV30 and TRBJ2-7; D might be TRBD1 or TRBD2, each matching 6 bases. This CDR3 is 14 amino acids long. Trimming left V 0 bases short and J 6 bases short, with 15 bases between. Germline CDR1 is GTSNPN and CDR2 is SVGIG (reference sequence). CDR3 bases: TGTGCCTGGAGTGTAAAGGGGGGACCGGCCGAGCAGTACTTC. It is translated as CAWSVKGGPAEQYF.

The chain is built from TRBV10-2 and TRBJ1-1, with 7 nucleotides matching TRBD1. Germline V gives CDR1 WSHSY, CDR2 SAAADI. CDR3 length: 14 residues. The ends lost 6 bases at V and 2 bases at J; junction bases unmatched: 6. CDR3 in DNA: TGCGCCAGCAGAGGGGACAGACCAAACACTGAAGCTTTCTTT. It yields the protein CASRGDRPNTEAFF.

V and J are TRBV5-1 and TRBJ1-1; D may be TRBD1 (5 bases). Germline CDR1 reads SGHRS; CDR2 reads YFSETQ. The CDR3 runs to 14 residues. Trimming left V 4 bases short and J 7 bases short, with 17 bases between. CDR3: CASSRDPRGVEAFF. The CDR3, as DNA: TGCGCCAGCAGCCGCGACCCACGGGGGGTTGAAGCTTTCTTT. Full variable domain (missing parts from reference TRBV5-1 and TRBJ1-1): KAGVTQTPRYLIKTRGQQVTLSCSPISGHRSVSWYQQTPGQGLQFLFEYFSETQRNKGNFPGRFSGRQFSNSRSEMNVSTLELGDSALYLCASSRDPRGVEAFFGQGTRLTVV.

This clonotype has a handful of counts. The chain couples TRBV7-3 to TRBJ1-4; maybe TRBD1 (6 bases). The CDR3 is 15 amino acids. CDR1 SGHTA and CDR2 FQGTGA come from the germline V gene. Trimming cost V 1 base and J 6 bases, with 12 bases left between them. For the CDR3, the DNA is TGTGCCAGCAGCTTAATTGTCAGGGGCCATGAAAAACTGTTTTTT. It is translated as CASSLIVRGHEKLFF.

The rearrangement joins TRBV6-5 to TRBJ1-5; 8 bases agree with TRBD1. With 2 bases clipped from V and 7 bases from J, the junction kept 7 bases outside the gene matches. Germline V gene data show CDR1 as MNHEY and CDR2 as SVGAGI. This CDR3 has 15 residues. CDR3 loop: CASSYDGTGGQPQHF. DNA for the CDR3: TGTGCCAGCAGTTACGATGGGACAGGAGGCCAGCCCCAGCATTTT.

This rearrangement joins TRBV27 to TRBJ2-1; TRBD2 aligns across 7 bases. J was trimmed by 10 bases and V by 2 bases; bases with no gene match: 8. The germline gives CDR1 MNHEY, CDR2 SMNVEV (reference sequence). The CDR3 is made up of 14 amino acids. This CDR3 reads CASSLGVSSGEQFF. The CDR3 region has the DNA TGTGCCAGCAGTTTAGGGGTCTCTAGCGGAGAGCAGTTCTTC.

This chain links TRBV5-4 with TRBJ2-1; D might be TRBD1 (6 bases). V lost 4 bases to trimming and J lost 4 bases, with 21 bases between them. CDR1 and CDR2 (germline): SGHNT, YYREEE (reference sequence). CDR3 length equals 17 residues. The CDR3 loop reads CASSAGPMDSSYNEQFF. The CDR3 DNA reads as TGTGCCAGCAGCGCTGGACCCATGGACAGTTCGTACAATGAGCAGTTCTTC.

This clonotype was recorded many times. The chain employs TRBV28 and TRBJ2-7; D possibly corresponds to TRBD1 (5 bases). V gave up 6 bases and J gave up 2 bases, with 14 bases separating them. Germline CDR1 is MDHEN and CDR2 is SYDVKM. The CDR3 spans 14 residues. CDR3 bases: TGTGCCAGCAGACCACACGACAGAACCTACGAGCAGTACTTC. It encodes CASRPHDRTYEQYF.

This clonotype was detected a few times. The rearrangement uses TRBV19 and TRBJ2-1, with TRBD2 matching over 7 bases. CDR3 length: 16 amino acids. Germline assignment: CDR1 LNHDA and CDR2 SQIVND (reference sequence). The V and J ends lost 4 bases and 3 bases, in that order; junction bases with no gene match: 9. DNA of the CDR3: TGTGCCAGTAGTAGGGACCGGGGGGATTTCTACAATGAGCAGTTCTTC. It is translated as CASSRDRGDFYNEQFF.

This clonotype showed up many times. J is TRBJ2-3 and V is TRBV2; D unclear. With 6 bases removed from V and 0 bases from J, the gap between germline ends came to 4 bases. The CDR3 loop spans 12 amino acids. CDR1 SNHLY and CDR2 FYNNEI come from the germline V gene. The CDR3 reads CASRISTDTQYF. CDR3 coding DNA: TGTGCCAGCAGAATTAGCACAGATACGCAGTATTTT.

In its sample, this clonotype was seen a few times. The chain couples TRBV19 to TRBJ2-1, with unresolved D. V was shortened by 5 bases and J by 2 bases, with 13 bases between the two germline ends. Germline values: CDR1 LNHDA, CDR2 SQIVND (reference sequence). This CDR3 is built from 15 residues. The CDR3 DNA reads as TGTGCCAGTAGTGCAAAGGTGGACGCCTACAATGAGCAGTTCTTC. Encoded protein: CASSAKVDAYNEQFF.

The chain is built from TRBV20-1 and TRBJ2-1, with TRBD2 matching over 9 bases. The CDR3 runs 13 residues. Germline V lookup: CDR1 DFQATT, CDR2 SNEGSKA (reference sequence). DNA for the CDR3: TGCAGCGCGACTAGCGGTCCCTACAATGAGCAGTTCTTC. Translation: CSATSGPYNEQFF.

This clonotype was recorded at least ten times. The V gene is TRBV11-1, the J gene TRBJ1-1; D ambiguous. Trimming removed 3 bases from V and 3 bases from J, with 14 bases in between. This CDR3 spans 15 amino acids. In germline, CDR1 is SGHAT, CDR2 FQDESV (reference sequence). The CDR3 loop is CASSFVSAVYTEAFF. The CDR3 DNA sequence: TGTGCCAGCAGCTTCGTGTCAGCCGTATACACTGAAGCTTTCTTT.

The sample holds a few counts of this clonotype. The chain joins TRBV6-1 to TRBJ1-1; D is ambiguous. From germline, CDR1 is MNHNS and CDR2 SASEGT. Trimming stripped 1 base from V and 11 bases from J, with 8 bases between. The CDR3 has 11 amino acids. The CDR3 spells CASSEVIVAFF. DNA of the CDR3: TGTGCCAGCAGTGAAGTTATCGTGGCTTTCTTT.

This clonotype was picked up many times. J is TRBJ2-3 and V is TRBV6-1; 12 bases are a match to TRBD2. The ends lost 5 bases at V and 6 bases at J; junction bases unmatched: 3. Germline V lookup: CDR1 MNHNS, CDR2 SASEGT. The CDR3 is 14 residues long. The CDR3 coding sequence is TGTGCCAGCAGTCTAGCGGGAGGGTACGATACGCAGTATTTT. Translating gives CASSLAGGYDTQYF.

This clonotype was seen ten or more times. The chain employs TRBV6-1 and TRBJ2-7; TRBD1 might be the D (6 bases). The CDR3 has 15 amino acids. The V gene lost 5 bases and the J gene lost 3 bases, with 17 bases spanning the gap. Germline V CDR1 and CDR2: MNHNS, SASEGT. The CDR3 DNA reads TGTGCCAGCAGTCGAATGAGACAGGTGAGCTACGAGCAGTACTTC. The encoded protein is CASSRMRQVSYEQYF.

The DNA for the CDR3 is TGCGCCAGCAGCCATCCCCTAGCGGAAAAGCTATACGAGCAGTACTTC. Translation: CASSHPLAEKLYEQYF. V gene TRBV4-1 combines with J gene TRBJ2-7, with TRBD2 matching over 7 bases. This CDR3 is built from 16 residues. Germline V lookup: CDR1 MGHRA, CDR2 YSYEKL. V dropped 3 bases and J dropped 4; count of bases not matched to a gene: 12.

This clonotype was counted ten times or more. The genes are TRBV28 and TRBJ2-7, with unresolved D. V was clipped by 2 bases and J by 5 bases, with 13 bases between them. The CDR3 totals 14 residues. Germline loops: CDR1 MDHEN, CDR2 SYDVKM. The CDR3 loop reads CASSLRAGLNEQYF. The DNA of the CDR3 is TGTGCCAGCAGTTTACGTGCAGGTCTCAACGAGCAGTACTTC. The full variable domain, completed using reference TRBV28 and TRBJ2-7, is DVKVTQSSRYLVKRTGEKVFLECVQDMDHENMFWYRQDPGLGLRLIYFSYDVKMKEKGDIPEGYSVSREKKERFSLILESASTNQTSMYLCASSLRAGLNEQYFGPGTRLTVT.

This clonotype has at least ten counts. The J gene is TRBJ1-2, the V gene TRBV3-1; a possible D gene is TRBD1 (5 bases). CDR1 is LGHDT, CDR2 YNNKEL, per germline (reference sequence). The length of the CDR3 is 15 residues. V lost 2 bases, J lost 3 bases, and 13 bases lay in between. The CDR3 reads CASSQRPGNDYGYTF. CDR3 nucleotides: TGTGCCAGCAGCCAAAGGCCAGGGAACGACTATGGCTACACCTTC.